Shown below are 6 T cell receptor beta chains from a single sample sequenced in a study of T cell responses to AZD1222 COVID-19 vaccine (dated by TCRdb to about 2021). Libraries were made using the immunoSEQ multiplex PCR assay. TCRdb took this table from immuneACCESS and kept in-frame rearrangements with V and J called. Such tables lack part of the clones; where checked against another copy, unresolved V genes explain under half of the gap, and the rest is unexplained. This sample comprises 150,000 to 200,000 clones, 80% to 95% of them detected only once. Of the sample, 1% to 1.5% falls within the top ten clones. This sample's time point label indicates: baseline before first vaccination. Sequenced here: peripheral blood, sampled on day 0 of AZD1222 vaccination. The receptors were gathered from an adult in good health.

J is TRBJ2-7 and V is TRBV7-8; 11 bases map to TRBD1. The CDR3 runs to 14 residues. The V gene's germline CDR1 is SGHVS and CDR2 FQNEAQ. V lost 5 bases and J lost 4; bases outside the gene matches: 4. The CDR3 spells CASSRTGGRYEQYF. The CDR3 DNA sequence: TGTGCCAGCAGCCGGACAGGGGGCAGGTACGAGCAGTACTTC.

The chain is built from TRBV10-3 and TRBJ1-2; D is unresolved. This CDR3 spans 15 amino acids. Trimming shortened V by 0 bases and J by 4 bases, and 12 bases separated the two germline ends. Germline V CDR1 and CDR2: ENHRY, SYGVKD. As DNA, the CDR3 is TGTGCCATCAGTGAGTCTAGGCCACCACGCTATGGCTACACCTTC. This codes for CAISESRPPRYGYTF.

The V and J genes are TRBV5-1 and TRBJ2-1; 8 positions match TRBD2. This CDR3 comprises 16 residues. In germline, CDR1 is SGHRS, CDR2 YFSETQ. V was clipped by 0 bases and J by 4 bases; unmatched bases: 6. The CDR3 DNA reads as TGCGCCAGCAGCTTGGACGTCAGCGGGGGTTACAATGAGCAGTTCTTC. Amino acids: CASSLDVSGGYNEQFF.

The V call is TRBV6-6, the J call TRBJ2-1; D possibly matches TRBD1 or TRBD2 (5 bases each). CDR1 is MNHNY and CDR2 is SVGAGI in the germline V gene (reference sequence). Trimming cost V 6 bases and J 9 bases, with 12 bases left between them. The CDR3 is made up of 12 amino acids. CDR3 nucleotides: TGTGCCAGCAGCCCTTCTGGGACTGAGCAGTTCTTC. The encoded protein is CASSPSGTEQFF.

The chain is built from TRBV4-3 and TRBJ1-6; no reliable D call. Trimming cost V 1 base and J 5 bases, with 12 bases left between them. Per germline, CDR1 LGHNA and CDR2 YSLEER. This CDR3 has 16 residues. CDR3 coding DNA: TGCGCCAGCAGCCAAGTCTTGACTTCCCATAATTCACCCCTCCACTTT. Encoded protein: CASSQVLTSHNSPLHF.

The rearrangement joins TRBV27 to TRBJ1-5; D remains unclear. Germline V lookup: CDR1 MNHEY, CDR2 SMNVEV (reference sequence). This CDR3 has 17 amino acids. The V gene lost 7 bases and the J gene lost 0 bases, with 19 bases spanning the gap. CDR3 sequence (DNA): TGTGCCAGCAATCAAGGCGGGCAGTTTTATAGCAATCAGCCCCAGCATTTT. It is translated as CASNQGGQFYSNQPQHF.